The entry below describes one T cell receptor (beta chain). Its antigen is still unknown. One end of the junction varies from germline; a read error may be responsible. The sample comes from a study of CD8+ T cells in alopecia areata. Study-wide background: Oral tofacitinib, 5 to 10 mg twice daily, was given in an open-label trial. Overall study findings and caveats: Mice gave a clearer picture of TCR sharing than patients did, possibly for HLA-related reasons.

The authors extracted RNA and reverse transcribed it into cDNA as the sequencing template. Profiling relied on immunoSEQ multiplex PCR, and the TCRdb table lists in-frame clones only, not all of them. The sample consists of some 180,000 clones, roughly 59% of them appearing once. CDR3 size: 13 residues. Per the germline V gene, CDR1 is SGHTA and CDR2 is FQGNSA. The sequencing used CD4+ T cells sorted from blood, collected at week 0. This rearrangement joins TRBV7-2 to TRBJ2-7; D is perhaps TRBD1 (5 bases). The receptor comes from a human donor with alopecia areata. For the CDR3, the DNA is TGTGCCAGCAGCCCCTGGGGCCAGTTTACGCAGCACTTC. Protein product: CASSPWGQFTQHF.